This T cell receptor beta chain was identified in a study of T cells in Graves' hyperthyroidism and ophthalmopathy. Across the study: Staff took peripheral blood when the initial diagnosis was made, before any treatment began.

Per the germline V gene, CDR1 is LNHDA and CDR2 is SQIVND (reference sequence). The CDR3 totals 14 residues. The V segment lost 7 bases and the J segment 7 bases; nucleotides outside the gene matches: 5. Orbital computed tomography and thyroid ultrasound, together with serum TRAb and thyroxine and clinical symptoms, were used for diagnoses. General study findings and limits: Most clonotypes expanded in thyroid above 0.001 were likewise present in blood. The model's output predicted ophthalmopathy at a median of about 5.9 months prior to onset.

Using RNA transcripts as the source, TCR beta CDR3 regions were amplified. The TCR CDR3 was amplified in a first-round RT-PCR using the HTBI primer set. MiXCR, applied by TCRdb to the multiplex PCR reads, yields one record per CDR3 protein. The sample holds 500,000 to 700,000 distinct CDR3 sequences, approximately 15% seen once. Details on this clonotype: Its antigen is as yet unknown.

Material for sequencing was blood. This receptor was taken from a woman between 18 and 30 years old with Graves' hyperthyroidism. The rearrangement links TRBV19 to TRBJ1-6, with 9 nucleotides matching TRBD1. As DNA, the CDR3 is TGTGCCAGTACAAGGGACAGGGTGAATTCACCCCTCCACTTT. This sequence encodes CASTRDRVNSPLHF.